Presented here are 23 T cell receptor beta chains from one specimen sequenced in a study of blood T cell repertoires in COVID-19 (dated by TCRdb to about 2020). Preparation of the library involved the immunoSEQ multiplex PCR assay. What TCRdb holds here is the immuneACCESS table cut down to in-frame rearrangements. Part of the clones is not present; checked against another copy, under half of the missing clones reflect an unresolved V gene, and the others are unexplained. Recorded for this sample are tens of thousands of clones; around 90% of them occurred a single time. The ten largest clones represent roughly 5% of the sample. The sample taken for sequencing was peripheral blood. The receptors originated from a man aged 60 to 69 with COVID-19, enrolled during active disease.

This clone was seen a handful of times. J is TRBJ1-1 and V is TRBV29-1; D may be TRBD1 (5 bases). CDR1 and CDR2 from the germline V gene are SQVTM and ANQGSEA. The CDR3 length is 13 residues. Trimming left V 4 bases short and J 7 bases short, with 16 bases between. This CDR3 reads CSVAEAGNFEAFF. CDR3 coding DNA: TGCAGCGTTGCCGAGGCAGGGAACTTTGAAGCTTTCTTT.

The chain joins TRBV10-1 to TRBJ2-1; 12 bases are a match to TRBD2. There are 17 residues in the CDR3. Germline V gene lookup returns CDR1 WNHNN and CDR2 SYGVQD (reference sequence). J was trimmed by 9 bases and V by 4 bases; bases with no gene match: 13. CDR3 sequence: CASSGGLAGAGRGEQFF. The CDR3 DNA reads TGCGCCAGCAGTGGGGGACTAGCGGGTGCCGGGAGGGGTGAGCAGTTCTTC.

CDR3 residues: CASSFSSGTYEQYF. The CDR3 region has the DNA TGCGCCAGCAGCTTCTCTAGCGGGACCTACGAGCAGTACTTC. The V gene is TRBV5-1, the J gene TRBJ2-7; 9 positions agree with TRBD2. The CDR3 loop spans 14 amino acids. The V gene's germline CDR1 is SGHRS and CDR2 YFSETQ. Losses at the gene ends were 2 bases for V and 2 bases for J; bases not matched to a gene: 2.

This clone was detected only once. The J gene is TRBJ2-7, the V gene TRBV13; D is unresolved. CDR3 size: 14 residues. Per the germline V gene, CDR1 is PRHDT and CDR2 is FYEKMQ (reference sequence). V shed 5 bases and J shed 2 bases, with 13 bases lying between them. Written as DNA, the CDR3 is TGTGCCAGCAGCCCCCCGGGTAGGACCTACGAGCAGTACTTC. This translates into CASSPPGRTYEQYF.

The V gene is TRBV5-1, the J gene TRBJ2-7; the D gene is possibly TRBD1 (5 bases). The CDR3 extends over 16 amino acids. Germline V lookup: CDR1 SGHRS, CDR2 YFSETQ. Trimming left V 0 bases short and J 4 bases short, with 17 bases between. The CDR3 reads CASSLAWQGSRYEQYF. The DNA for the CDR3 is TGCGCCAGCAGCTTGGCTTGGCAGGGTAGTAGGTACGAGCAGTACTTC.

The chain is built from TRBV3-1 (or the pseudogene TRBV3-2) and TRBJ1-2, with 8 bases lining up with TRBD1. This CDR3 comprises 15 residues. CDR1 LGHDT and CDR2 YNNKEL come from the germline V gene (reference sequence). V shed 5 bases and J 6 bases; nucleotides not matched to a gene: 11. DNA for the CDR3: TGTGCCAGCAGCTCCAGGGACAGGTGGGGAAATGGCTACACCTTC. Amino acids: CASSSRDRWGNGYTF.

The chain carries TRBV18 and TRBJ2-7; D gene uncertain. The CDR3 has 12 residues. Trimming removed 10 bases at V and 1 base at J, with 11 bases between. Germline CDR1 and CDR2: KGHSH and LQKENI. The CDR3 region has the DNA TGTGCCACCGCGAGTAGTTCCTACGAGCAGTACTTC. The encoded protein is CATASSSYEQYF.

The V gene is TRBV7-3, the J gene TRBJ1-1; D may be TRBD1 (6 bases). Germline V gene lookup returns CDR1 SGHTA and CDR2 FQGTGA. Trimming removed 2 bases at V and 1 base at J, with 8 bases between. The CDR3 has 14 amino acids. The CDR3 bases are TGTGCCAGCAGCTTATGGGGGCCGAACACTGAAGCTTTCTTT. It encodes CASSLWGPNTEAFF.

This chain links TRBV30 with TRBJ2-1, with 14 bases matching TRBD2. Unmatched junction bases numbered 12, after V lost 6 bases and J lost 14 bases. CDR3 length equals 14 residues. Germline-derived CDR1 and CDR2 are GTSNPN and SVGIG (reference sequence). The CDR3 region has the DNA TGTGCCTGCCGGGGGACTAGCGGGAGACCCGGAGAGTTCTTC. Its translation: CACRGTSGRPGEFF.

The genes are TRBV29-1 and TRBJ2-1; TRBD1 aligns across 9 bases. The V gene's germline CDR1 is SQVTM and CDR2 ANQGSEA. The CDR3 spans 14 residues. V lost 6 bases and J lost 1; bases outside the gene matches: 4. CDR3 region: CSVEGQGSYNEQFF. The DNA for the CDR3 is TGCAGCGTAGAGGGACAGGGTTCCTACAATGAGCAGTTCTTC.

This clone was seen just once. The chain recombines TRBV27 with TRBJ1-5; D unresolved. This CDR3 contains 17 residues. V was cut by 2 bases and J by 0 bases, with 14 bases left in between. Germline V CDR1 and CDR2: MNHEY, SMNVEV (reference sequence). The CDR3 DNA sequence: TGTGCCAGCAGTTTACCCACCCTACAGCATAGCAATCAGCCCCAGCATTTT. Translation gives CASSLPTLQHSNQPQHF.

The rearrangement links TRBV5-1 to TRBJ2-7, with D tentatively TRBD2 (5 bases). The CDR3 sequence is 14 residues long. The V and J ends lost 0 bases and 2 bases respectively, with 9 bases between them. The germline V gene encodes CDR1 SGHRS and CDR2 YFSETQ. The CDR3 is CASSLGGETYEQYF. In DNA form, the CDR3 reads TGCGCCAGCAGCTTGGGGGGAGAGACCTACGAGCAGTACTTC.

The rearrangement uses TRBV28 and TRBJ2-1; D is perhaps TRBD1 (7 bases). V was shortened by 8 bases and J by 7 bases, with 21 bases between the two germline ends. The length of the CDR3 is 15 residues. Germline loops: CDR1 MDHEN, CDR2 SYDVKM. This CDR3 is CASARLQGGGNEQFF. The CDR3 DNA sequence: TGTGCCAGCGCCAGGCTCCAGGGGGGTGGGAATGAGCAGTTCTTC.

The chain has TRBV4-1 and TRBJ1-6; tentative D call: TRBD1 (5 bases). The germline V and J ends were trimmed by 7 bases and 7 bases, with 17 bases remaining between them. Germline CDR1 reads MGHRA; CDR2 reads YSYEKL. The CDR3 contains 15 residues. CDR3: CASTSAGGGNSPLHF. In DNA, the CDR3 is TGCGCCAGCACCTCAGCGGGGGGGGGAAATTCACCCCTCCACTTT.

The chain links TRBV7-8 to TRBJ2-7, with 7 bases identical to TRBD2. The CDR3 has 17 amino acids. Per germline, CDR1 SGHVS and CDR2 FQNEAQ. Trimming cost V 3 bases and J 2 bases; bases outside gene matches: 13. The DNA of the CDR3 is TGTGCCAGCAGCTTGAAACGAGGTCGGGGACTAACCTACGAGCAGTACTTC. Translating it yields CASSLKRGRGLTYEQYF. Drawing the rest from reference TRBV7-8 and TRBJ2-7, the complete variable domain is GAGVSQSPRYKVAKRGQDVALRCDPISGHVSLFWYQQALGQGPEFLTYFQNEAQLDKSGLPSDRFFAERPEGSVSTLKIQRTQQEDSAVYLCASSLKRGRGLTYEQYFGPGTRLTVT.

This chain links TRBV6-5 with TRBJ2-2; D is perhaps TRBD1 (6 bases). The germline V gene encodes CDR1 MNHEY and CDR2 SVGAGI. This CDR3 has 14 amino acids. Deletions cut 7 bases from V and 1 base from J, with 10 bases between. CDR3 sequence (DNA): TGTGCCAGCAACCGGGGACAGAACACCGGGGAGCTGTTTTTT. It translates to CASNRGQNTGELFF.

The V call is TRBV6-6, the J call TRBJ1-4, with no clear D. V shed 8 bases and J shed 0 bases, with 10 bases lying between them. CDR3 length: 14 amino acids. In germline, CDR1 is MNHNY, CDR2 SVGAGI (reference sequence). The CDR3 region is CASGRRATNEKLFF. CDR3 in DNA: TGTGCCAGCGGAAGGAGAGCAACTAATGAAAAACTGTTTTTT.

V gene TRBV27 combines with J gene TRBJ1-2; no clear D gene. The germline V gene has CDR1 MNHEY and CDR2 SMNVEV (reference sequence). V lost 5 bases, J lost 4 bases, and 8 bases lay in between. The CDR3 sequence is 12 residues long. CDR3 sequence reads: CASSLTLYGYTF. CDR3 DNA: TGTGCCAGCAGTCTAACCCTCTATGGCTACACCTTC.

For the CDR3, the DNA is TGCGCCAGCAGCGCTGGATCAGGGTCAGGCGATGAAAAACTGTTTTTT. This sequence encodes CASSAGSGSGDEKLFF. The chain combines TRBV5-1 with TRBJ1-4, with D possibly TRBD1 on 5 matching bases. Between the trimmed V and J ends, which lost 4 bases and 6 bases, there was a span of 19 bases. Germline V gene sequence: CDR1 SGHRS, CDR2 YFSETQ. The CDR3 covers 16 residues. The full variable domain, rest sourced from reference TRBV5-1 and TRBJ1-4, is KAGVTQTPRYLIKTRGQQVTLSCSPISGHRSVSWYQQTPGQGLQFLFEYFSETQRNKGNFPGRFSGRQFSNSRSEMNVSTLELGDSALYLCASSAGSGSGDEKLFFGSGTQLSVL.

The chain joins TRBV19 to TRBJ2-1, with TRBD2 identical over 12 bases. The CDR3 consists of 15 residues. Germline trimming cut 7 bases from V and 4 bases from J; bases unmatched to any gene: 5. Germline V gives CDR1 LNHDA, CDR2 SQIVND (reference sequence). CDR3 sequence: CASNPGTSGYNEQFF. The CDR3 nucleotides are TGTGCCAGTAACCCCGGGACTAGCGGGTACAATGAGCAGTTCTTC.

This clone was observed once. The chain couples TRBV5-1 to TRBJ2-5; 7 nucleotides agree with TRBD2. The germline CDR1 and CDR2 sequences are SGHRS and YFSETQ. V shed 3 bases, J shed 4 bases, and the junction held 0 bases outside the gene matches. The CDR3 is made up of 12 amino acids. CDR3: CASSSGGETQYF. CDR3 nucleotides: TGCGCCAGCAGCTCGGGGGGAGAGACCCAGTACTTC.

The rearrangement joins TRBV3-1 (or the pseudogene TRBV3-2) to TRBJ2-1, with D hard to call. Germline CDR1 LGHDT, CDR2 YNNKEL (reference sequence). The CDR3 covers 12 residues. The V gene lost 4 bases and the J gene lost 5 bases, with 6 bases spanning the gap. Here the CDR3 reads CASSPRDNEQFF. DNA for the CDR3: TGTGCCAGCAGCCCCCGGGACAATGAGCAGTTCTTC.

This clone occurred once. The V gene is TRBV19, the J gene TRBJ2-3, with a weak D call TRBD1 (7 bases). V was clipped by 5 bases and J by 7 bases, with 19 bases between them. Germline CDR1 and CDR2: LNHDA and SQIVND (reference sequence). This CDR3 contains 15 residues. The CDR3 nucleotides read TGTGCCAGTAGTCAGGGGGGACAGCAGTCATATACGCAGTATTTT. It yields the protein CASSQGGQQSYTQYF.